Described below is a single TCR beta chain sequence and its context. It has no known antigen specificity. Nothing much larger sits one base from this clone, and base qualities are not available. The donors were healthy, HIV-negative adults with no recently reported acute infections or vaccinations. Every donor was a Caucasian adult living in Nashville, Tennessee, USA. CD4+ T cells were enriched through magnetic negative selection, after which naive cells were positively selected on CD45RA and the remaining negative fraction served as the memory subset. After blood collection by leukapheresis, PBMCs were isolated using Ficoll-Histopaque density gradient centrifugation and then cryopreserved in the vapor phase of liquid nitrogen. Analytical flow cytometry was used to check the purity and quantity of each magnetically sorted T cell population. Genomic DNA was isolated from each sorted fraction and quantified by UV absorbance on a Nanodrop 2000c.

Using the deep immunoSEQ assay, TCR CDR3 regions were amplified from genomic DNA by multiplex PCR. Genomic DNA extracted from each cell subset was distributed evenly over all wells of several immunoSEQ 96-well plates, and each plate served as one replicate. For sorted subsets, 150 to 250 ng of genomic DNA, equivalent to roughly 30,000 T cell genomes, went into each replicate PCR. Purified libraries were quantified with a Qubit 3.0 fluorometer, sized on a Bioanalyzer 2100, and re-quantified with the KAPA Library Quantification kit. Every immunoSEQ 96-well plate was sequenced on a dedicated single-read 150-cycle Illumina NextSeq 550 flow cell. The source study handled its data this way. Because only junctional sequences without quality scores were contained in the immunoSEQ output, filtering matching that applied to full-length reads could not be performed. To assign V/J genes and CDR3, sequences were annotated using PyIR, a Python wrapper for IgBLAST v1.9, with IMGT germline references. Reads with weak V/J assignments (E-value above 1e-6), missing CDR3, stop codons, out-of-frame junctions, or ambiguous translated residues were removed. A V3J clonotype was defined by an identical inferred V gene, J gene, and CDR3 amino acid sequence. To compute the percentage overlap between repertoires, the number of shared unique clonotypes was divided by the size of the smaller repertoire. Richness of each repertoire was evaluated using RTK rarefaction, the Chao1 estimator, and Recon v2.1 estimates of unobserved clonotypes. For all TCRbeta clonotypes obtained by the gDNA method from a few donors, generation probabilities were computed with OLGA. Drawn from immuneACCESS, this table holds only the in-frame rearrangements with V and J called that TCRdb kept. Clones are partly lost; checked studies trace under half to an unresolved V gene and leave the rest unexplained. The V and J calls and clone size were taken over from that table, and D and trimming were inferred from the DNA. Recorded for this sample are 2 million to 2.5 million clones; about 92% of them occurred a single time. Clones ranked in the top ten supply about 0.37% of the sample.

The data derive from a study of shared clonotypes between healthy human individuals (dated by TCRdb to about 2020). A note on the overall study: The cohort comprised a couple of women and a few men aged 18 to 49 years. The study deeply sequenced blood TCR repertoires of about 5 healthy adults to estimate repertoire size and the extent of clonotype sharing between individuals. Libraries were prepared and TCR repertoires were sequenced by different laboratories using diverse techniques, in order to increase sequencing depth and limit assay-specific biases. For each donor, three plates each were used for CD4 naive and CD4 memory, two plates were used for CD8 naive, and one plate was used for CD8 memory. Per donor, leukapheresis produced somewhere between about 0.9 and 9.5 billion PBMCs. Broader findings and caveats from the paper: Because the study included only a small number of donors, the genetic and exposure-history diversity represented was limited. Across a few donors, roughly 5.1% of naive CD4, roughly 3.5% of naive CD8, approximately 2.5% of memory CD4, and approximately 0.4% of memory CD8 clonotypes were shared. Compared with non-shared clonotypes, clonotypes shared by all four sorted-subset donors had higher generation probabilities. Naive subsets generally had larger estimated clonotype richness than memory subsets did. Sampling was limited to blood, and TCR repertoires in tissue likely differ from TCR repertoires in blood. Even with the large sequencing depth, rarefaction of the sorted-subset datasets indicated that sequencing was incomplete. Pairwise subsampling led to the expectation that sequencing depth would affect the degree of clonotype sharing among donors.

CDR1 SEHNR and CDR2 FQNEAQ were looked up in the germline V gene (reference sequence). The V end loses 2 bases and the J end loses 1 base, and a stretch of 8 bases separates them. Its CDR3 holds 15 amino acids, cysteine through phenylalanine. The read is trimmed to its CDR3 DNA, 45 bases read in frame from base 1. The chain is assembled from TRBV7-9 and TRBJ2-2; no confident D gene assignment can be made. The sequence was obtained from a man between 18 and 35 years old in good health. Some clones in this sample may be carry-over from other donors' samples. The sequenced sample was naive CD4+ T cells from PBMCs. The cell subset or site label on this specimen signifies: CD45RA+ positively selected. The DNA reads TGTGCCAGCAGCTTACTATGGGGGAACACCGGGGAGCTGTTTTTT. It codes for CASSLLWGNTGELFF.